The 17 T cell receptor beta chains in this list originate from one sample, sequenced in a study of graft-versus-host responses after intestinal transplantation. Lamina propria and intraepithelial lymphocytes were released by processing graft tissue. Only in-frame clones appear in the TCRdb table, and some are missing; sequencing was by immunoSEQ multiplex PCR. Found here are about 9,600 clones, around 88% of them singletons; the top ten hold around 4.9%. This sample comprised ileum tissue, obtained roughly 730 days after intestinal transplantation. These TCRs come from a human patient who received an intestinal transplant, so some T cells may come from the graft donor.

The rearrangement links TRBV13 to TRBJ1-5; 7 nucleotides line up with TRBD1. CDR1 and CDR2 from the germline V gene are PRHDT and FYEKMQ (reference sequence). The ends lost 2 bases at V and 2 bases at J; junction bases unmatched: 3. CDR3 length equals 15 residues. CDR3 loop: CASSLRGQRNQPQHF. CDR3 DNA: TGTGCCAGCAGCTTACGGGGACAGCGCAATCAGCCCCAGCATTTT.

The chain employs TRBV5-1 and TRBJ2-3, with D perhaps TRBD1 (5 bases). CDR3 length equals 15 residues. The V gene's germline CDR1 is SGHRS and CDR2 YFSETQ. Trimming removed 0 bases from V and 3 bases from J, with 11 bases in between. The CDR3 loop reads CASSLAGPGTDTQYF. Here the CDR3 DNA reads TGCGCCAGCAGCTTGGCAGGGCCTGGGACAGATACGCAGTATTTT.

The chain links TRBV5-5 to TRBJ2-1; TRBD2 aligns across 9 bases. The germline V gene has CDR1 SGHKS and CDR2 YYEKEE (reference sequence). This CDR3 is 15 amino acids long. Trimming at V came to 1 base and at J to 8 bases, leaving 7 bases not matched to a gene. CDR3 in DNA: TGTGCCAGCAGCTTGATCGGACTAGCGCTCGATGAGCAGTTCTTC. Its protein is CASSLIGLALDEQFF.

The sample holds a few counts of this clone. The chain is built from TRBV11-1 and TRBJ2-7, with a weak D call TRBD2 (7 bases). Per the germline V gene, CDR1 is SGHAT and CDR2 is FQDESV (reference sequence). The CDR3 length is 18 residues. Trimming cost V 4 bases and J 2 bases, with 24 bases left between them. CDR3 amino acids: CASSSSGGAGVPTYEQYF. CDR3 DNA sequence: TGTGCCAGCAGCTCCTCTGGGGGGGCGGGAGTCCCTACCTACGAGCAGTACTTC.

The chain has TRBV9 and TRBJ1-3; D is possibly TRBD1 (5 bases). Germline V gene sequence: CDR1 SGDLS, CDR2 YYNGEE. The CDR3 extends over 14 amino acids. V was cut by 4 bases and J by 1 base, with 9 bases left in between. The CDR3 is CASSLRQSGNTIYF. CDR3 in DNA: TGTGCCAGCAGCCTCAGACAGTCTGGAAACACCATATATTTT.

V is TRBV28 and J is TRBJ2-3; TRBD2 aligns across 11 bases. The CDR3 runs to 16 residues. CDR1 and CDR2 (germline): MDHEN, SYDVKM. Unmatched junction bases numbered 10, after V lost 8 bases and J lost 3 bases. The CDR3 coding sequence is TGTGCCAGCGGACTACTTAGCGGGGGGGTTACAGATACGCAGTATTTT. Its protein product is CASGLLSGGVTDTQYF.

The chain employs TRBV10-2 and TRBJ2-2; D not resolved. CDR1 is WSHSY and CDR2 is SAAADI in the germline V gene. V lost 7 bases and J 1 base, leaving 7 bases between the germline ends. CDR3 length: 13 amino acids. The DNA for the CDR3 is TGCGCCAGCAACCCCATGAACACCGGGGAGCTGTTTTTT. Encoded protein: CASNPMNTGELFF.

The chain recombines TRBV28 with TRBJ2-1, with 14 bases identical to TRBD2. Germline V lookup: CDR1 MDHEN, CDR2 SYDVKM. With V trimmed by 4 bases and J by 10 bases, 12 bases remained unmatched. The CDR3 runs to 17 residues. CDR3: CASSSRIGTSGSEEQFF. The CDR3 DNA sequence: TGTGCCAGCAGTTCGAGGATCGGGACTAGCGGGAGCGAGGAGCAGTTCTTC.

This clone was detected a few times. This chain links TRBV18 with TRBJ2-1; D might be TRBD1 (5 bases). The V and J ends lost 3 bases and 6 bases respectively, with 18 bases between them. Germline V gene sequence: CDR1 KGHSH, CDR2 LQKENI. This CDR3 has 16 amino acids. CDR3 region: CASSPYDQGTFNEQFF. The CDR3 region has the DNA TGTGCCAGCTCACCCTACGATCAGGGAACTTTCAATGAGCAGTTCTTC. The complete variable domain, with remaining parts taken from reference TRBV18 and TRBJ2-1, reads NAGVMQNPRHLVRRRGQEARLRCSPMKGHSHVYWYRQLPEEGLKFMVYLQKENIIDESGMPKERFSAEFPKEGPSILRIQQVVRGDSAAYFCASSPYDQGTFNEQFFGPGTRLTVL.

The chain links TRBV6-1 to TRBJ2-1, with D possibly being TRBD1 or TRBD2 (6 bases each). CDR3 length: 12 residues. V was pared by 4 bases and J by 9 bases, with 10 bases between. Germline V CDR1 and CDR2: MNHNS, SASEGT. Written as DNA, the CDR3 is TGTGCCAGCAGTGTGGGGGGCGGTGAGCAGTTCTTC. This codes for CASSVGGGEQFF.

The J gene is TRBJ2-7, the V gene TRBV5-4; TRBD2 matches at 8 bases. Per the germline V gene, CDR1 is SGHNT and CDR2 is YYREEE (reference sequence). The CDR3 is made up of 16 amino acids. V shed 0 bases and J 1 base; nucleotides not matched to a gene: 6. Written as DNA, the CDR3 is TGTGCCAGCAGCTTGGTCGGGGGGGGGCTATCCTACGAGCAGTACTTC. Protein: CASSLVGGGLSYEQYF.

CDR3 protein: CASSVAGPNEQFF. The CDR3 nucleotides read TGCGCCAGCAGTGTAGCGGGCCCAAATGAGCAGTTCTTC. V is TRBV10-1 and J is TRBJ2-1; 7 nucleotides agree with TRBD2. Germline V gene lookup returns CDR1 WNHNN and CDR2 SYGVQD (reference sequence). The V segment lost 4 bases and the J segment 7 bases; nucleotides outside the gene matches: 4. CDR3 length: 13 amino acids.

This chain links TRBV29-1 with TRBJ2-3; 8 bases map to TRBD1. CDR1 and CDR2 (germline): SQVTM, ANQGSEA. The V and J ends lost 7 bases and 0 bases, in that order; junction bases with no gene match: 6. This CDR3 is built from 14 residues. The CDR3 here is CSGRRQGSTDTQYF. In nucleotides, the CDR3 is TGCAGCGGACGGAGACAGGGGAGCACAGATACGCAGTATTTT.

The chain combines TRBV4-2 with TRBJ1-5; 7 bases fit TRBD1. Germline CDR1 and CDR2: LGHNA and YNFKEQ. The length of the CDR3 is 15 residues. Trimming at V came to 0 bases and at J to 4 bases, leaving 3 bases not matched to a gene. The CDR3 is CASSQETGSNQPQHF. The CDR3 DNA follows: TGTGCCAGCAGCCAAGAGACAGGGAGTAATCAGCCCCAGCATTTT.

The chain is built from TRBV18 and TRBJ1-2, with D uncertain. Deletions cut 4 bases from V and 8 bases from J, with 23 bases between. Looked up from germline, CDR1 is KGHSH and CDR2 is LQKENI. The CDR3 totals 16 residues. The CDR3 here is CASSLDFQPVTRGYTF. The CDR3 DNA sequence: TGTGCCAGCTCACTTGATTTTCAGCCCGTCACACGCGGCTACACCTTC.

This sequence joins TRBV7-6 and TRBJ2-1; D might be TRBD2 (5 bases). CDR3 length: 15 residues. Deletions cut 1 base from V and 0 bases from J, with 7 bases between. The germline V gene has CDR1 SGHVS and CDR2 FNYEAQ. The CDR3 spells CASSLVLASYNEQFF. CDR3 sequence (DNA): TGTGCCAGCAGCTTAGTGCTAGCCTCCTACAATGAGCAGTTCTTC.

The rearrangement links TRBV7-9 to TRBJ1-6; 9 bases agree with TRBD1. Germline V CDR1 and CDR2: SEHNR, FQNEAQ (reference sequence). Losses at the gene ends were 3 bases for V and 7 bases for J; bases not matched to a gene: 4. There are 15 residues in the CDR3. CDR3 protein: CASSFGTGTNSPLHF. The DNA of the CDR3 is TGTGCCAGCAGCTTCGGGACAGGGACAAATTCACCCCTCCACTTT. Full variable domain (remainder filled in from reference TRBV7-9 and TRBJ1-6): DTGVSQNPRHKITKRGQNVTFRCDPISEHNRLYWYRQTLGQGPEFLTYFQNEAQLEKSRLLSDRFSAERPKGSFSTLEIQRTEQGDSAMYLCASSFGTGTNSPLHFGNGTRLTVT.